This T cell receptor beta chain was documented in a study of cytomegalovirus exposure and HLA in healthy donors. Comments on this clone: The antigen is undetermined.

The PCR was carried out with 60 Vbeta primers and 13 Jbeta primers. The protocol was immunoSEQ multiplex PCR, while the TCRdb copy is restricted to in-frame clones and leaves out a portion. The repertoire holds roughly 160,000 clones, with approximately 73% as singletons. Germline V gives CDR1 MNHNS, CDR2 SASEGT. The CDR3 has 13 residues. Study outcomes and limitations: There were several of the most significant clusters that appeared linked to common viral pathogens in a later analysis. While the bulk of TCR sequences proved rare, some public TCRs turned up in many donors.

The chain is built from TRBV6-1 and TRBJ2-5, with 9 positions matching TRBD1. The J call is uncertain, as TRBJ2-7 better fits the DNA end. The sequencing sample was made of PBMCs. The receptor comes from a woman aged 18-29 years in good health and CMV-seropositive. The CDR3 region is CASRGTGSYEQYF. The CDR3 DNA reads TGTGCCAGCCGCGGGACAGGGTCCTACGAGCAGTACTTC.